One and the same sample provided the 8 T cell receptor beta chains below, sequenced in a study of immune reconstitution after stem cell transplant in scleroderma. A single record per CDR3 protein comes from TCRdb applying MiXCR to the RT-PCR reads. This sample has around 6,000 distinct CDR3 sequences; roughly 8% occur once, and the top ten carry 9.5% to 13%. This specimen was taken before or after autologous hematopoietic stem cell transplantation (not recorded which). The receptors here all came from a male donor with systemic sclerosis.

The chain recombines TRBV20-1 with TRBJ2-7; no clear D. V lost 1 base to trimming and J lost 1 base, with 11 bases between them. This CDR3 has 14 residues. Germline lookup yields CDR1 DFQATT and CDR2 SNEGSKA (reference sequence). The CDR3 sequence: CSARGRTDSYEQYF. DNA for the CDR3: TGCAGTGCTAGAGGACGGACGGATTCCTACGAGCAGTACTTC.

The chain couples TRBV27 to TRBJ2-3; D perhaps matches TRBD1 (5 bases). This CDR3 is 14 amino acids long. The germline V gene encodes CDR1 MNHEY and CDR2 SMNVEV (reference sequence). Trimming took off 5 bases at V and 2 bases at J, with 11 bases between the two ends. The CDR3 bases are TGTGCCAGCAGTCCAGACAGAGCCACAGATACGCAGTATTTT. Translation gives CASSPDRATDTQYF.

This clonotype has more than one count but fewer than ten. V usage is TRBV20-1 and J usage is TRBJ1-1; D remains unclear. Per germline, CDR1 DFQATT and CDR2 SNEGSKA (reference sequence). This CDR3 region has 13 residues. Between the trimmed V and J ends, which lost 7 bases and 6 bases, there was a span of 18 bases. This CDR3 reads CSGLSAGTAEAFF. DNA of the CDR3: TGCAGTGGGCTATCCGCGGGCACGGCTGAAGCTTTCTTT.

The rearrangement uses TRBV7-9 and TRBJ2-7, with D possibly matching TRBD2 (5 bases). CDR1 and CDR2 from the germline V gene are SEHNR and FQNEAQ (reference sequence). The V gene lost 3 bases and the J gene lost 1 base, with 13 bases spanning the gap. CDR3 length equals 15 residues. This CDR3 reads CASSLARESSYEQYF. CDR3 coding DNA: TGTGCCAGCAGCTTGGCTAGGGAGAGTTCCTACGAGCAGTACTTC.

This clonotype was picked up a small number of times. CDR3 nucleotides: TGTGCCAGCAGTTGGACTAGCGCGGACAATGAGCAGTTCTTC. It translates to CASSWTSADNEQFF. J is TRBJ2-1 and V is TRBV6-6, with TRBD2 matching over 9 bases. CDR1 MNHNY and CDR2 SVGAGI come from the germline V gene (reference sequence). This CDR3 spans 14 amino acids. The V and J ends lost 4 bases and 5 bases, in that order; junction bases with no gene match: 3.

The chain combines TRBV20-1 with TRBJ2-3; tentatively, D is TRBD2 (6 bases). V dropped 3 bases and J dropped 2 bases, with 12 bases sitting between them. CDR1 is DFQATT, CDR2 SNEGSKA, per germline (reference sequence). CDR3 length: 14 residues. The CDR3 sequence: CSASSAGHTDTQYF. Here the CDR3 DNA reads TGCAGTGCTAGTTCCGCGGGGCACACAGATACGCAGTATTTT.

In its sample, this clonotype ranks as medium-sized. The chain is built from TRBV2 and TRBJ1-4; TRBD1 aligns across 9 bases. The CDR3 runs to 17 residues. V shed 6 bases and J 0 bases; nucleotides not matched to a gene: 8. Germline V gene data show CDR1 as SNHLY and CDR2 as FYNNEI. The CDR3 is CASSLRTGAATNEKLFF. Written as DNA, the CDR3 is TGTGCCAGCAGCCTACGGACAGGGGCCGCAACTAATGAAAAACTGTTTTTT. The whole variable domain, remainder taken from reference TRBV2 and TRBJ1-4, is EPEVTQTPSHQVTQMGQEVILRCVPISNHLYFYWYRQILGQKVEFLVSFYNNEISEKSEIFDDQFSVERPDGSNFTLKIRSTKLEDSAMYFCASSLRTGAATNEKLFFGSGTQLSVL.

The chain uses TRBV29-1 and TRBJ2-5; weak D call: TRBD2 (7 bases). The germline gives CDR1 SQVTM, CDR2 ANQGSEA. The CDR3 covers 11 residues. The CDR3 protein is CGGGGRETQYF. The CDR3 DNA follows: TGCGGGGGAGGGGGTCGCGAGACCCAGTACTTC.